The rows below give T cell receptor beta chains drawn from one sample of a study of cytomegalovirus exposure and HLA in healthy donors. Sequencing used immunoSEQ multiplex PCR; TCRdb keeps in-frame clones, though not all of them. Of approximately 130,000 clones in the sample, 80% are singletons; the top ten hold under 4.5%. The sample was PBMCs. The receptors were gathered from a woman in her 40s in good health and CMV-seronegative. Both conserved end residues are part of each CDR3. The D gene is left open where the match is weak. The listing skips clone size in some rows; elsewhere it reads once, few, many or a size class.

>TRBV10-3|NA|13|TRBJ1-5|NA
TGTGCCATCAGTGAGCAGGGTGCACGGCCCCAGCATTTT
CAISEQGARPQHF
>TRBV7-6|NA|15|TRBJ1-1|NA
TGTGCCAGCAGGGGAGTGCTCGCCGGGGAGACTGAAGCTTTCTTT
CASRGVLAGETEAFF
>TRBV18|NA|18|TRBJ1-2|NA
TGTGCCAGCTCACCAGGGCAGACAAGCTTCCAACGCCAATATGGCTACACCTTC
CASSPGQTSFQRQYGYTF
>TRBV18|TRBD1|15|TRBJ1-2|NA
TGTGCCAGCCCTTGGACAGGGTGTTGGTACTATGGCTACACCTTC
CASPWTGCWYYGYTF
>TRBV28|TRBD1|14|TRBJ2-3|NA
TGTGCCAGCAGCCTCGGACAGGTCACAGATACGCAGTATTTT
CASSLGQVTDTQYF
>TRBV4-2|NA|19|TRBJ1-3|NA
TGTGCCAGCAGCCAAGAGTTGAGGGCACAGCTCCTCTCTGGAAACACCATATATTTT
CASSQELRAQLLSGNTIYF
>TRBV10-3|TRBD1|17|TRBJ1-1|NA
TGTGCCATCAGCCTTGGACAGGGTCGGGGGATGAACACTGAAGCTTTCTTT
CAISLGQGRGMNTEAFF
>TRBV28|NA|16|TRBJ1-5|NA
TGTGCCAGCAGTCCCCCAGCGGGGGCGGCTGGTCAGCCCCAGCATTTT
CASSPPAGAAGQPQHF
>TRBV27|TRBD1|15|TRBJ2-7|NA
TGTGCCAGCAGTTTATCGTGGACAGGGGTTAACGAGCAGTACTTC
CASSLSWTGVNEQYF
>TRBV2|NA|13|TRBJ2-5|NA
TGTGCCAGCAGTGGAAACGGTCAAGAGACCCAGTACTTC
CASSGNGQETQYF
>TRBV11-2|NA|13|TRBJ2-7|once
TGTGCCAGCAGCGGGGACTGGCCCTACGAGCAGTACTTC
CASSGDWPYEQYF
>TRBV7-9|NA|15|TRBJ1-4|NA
TGTGCCAGCAGCTTAGCAGGGCAGGGGCCTGAAAAACTGTTTTTT
CASSLAGQGPEKLFF